Listed below are T cell receptor beta chains from one sample, sequenced in a study of early T cells in non-severe SARS-CoV-2 infection. Via MiXCR, TCRdb re-called the 5' RACE reads, giving one row per CDR3 protein. The sample contains about 59,000 distinct CDR3 sequences, 10% to 11% of which appear only once. The source material was whole blood. All receptors come from an adult who was a healthcare worker with PCR-confirmed SARS-CoV-2 infection or an uninfected control (not recorded which). Both conserved end residues are part of each CDR3. The D gene is left open where the match is weak. The size of a clone is reported for some rows only, either as once, few or many, or as a class for expanded clones.

D,size,V,J,DNA,CDR3
TRBD1,many,TRBV12-3/TRBV12-4,TRBJ1-2,TGTGCCAGCAGTCAGGGGACAGAGGGCTATGGCTACACCTTC,CASSQGTEGYGYTF
NA,NA,TRBV12-3/TRBV12-4,TRBJ2-3,TGTGCCAGCAGGGGGTGGGATCCGGGCACAGATACGCAGTATTTT,CASRGWDPGTDTQYF
NA,few,TRBV10-3,TRBJ2-7,TGTGCCCTCCCGGATTTTTACGAGCAGTACTTC,CALPDFYEQYF
TRBD2,many,TRBV20-1,TRBJ2-1,TGCAGTGCTAGAGATTTAAATCCGCGGGGGGGATCCTACAATGAGCAGTTCTTC,CSARDLNPRGGSYNEQFF
NA,NA,TRBV5-6,TRBJ2-1,TGTGCCAGCAGCTTGGCCTCCGGGACACCCGGCGGTAGGTTCTTC,CASSLASGTPGGRFF
TRBD1,NA,TRBV7-3,TRBJ2-7,TGTGCCAGCAGCACGGACAGGGGCTACGAGCAGTACTTC,CASSTDRGYEQYF
NA,many,TRBV3-1,TRBJ2-7,TGTGCCAGCAGCCGGTACTACGAGCAGTACTTC,CASSRYYEQYF
NA,few,TRBV29-1,TRBJ1-3,TGCAGCGTTGCCCGGGACACCTCTGGAAACACCATATATTTT,CSVARDTSGNTIYF
NA,many,TRBV2,TRBJ1-1,TGTGCCAGCAGTGATAGGGAGAACACTGAAGCTTTCTTT,CASSDRENTEAFF
TRBD2,many,TRBV20-1,TRBJ2-5,TGCAGTGCGACCCCTCTAGCGGGGGTGGGGGAGACCCAGTACTTC,CSATPLAGVGETQYF
TRBD2,NA,TRBV10-3,TRBJ2-1,TGTGCCATCGCAAGGGCGGGGGGGCCGTCGACCTACAATGAGCAGTTCTTC,CAIARAGGPSTYNEQFF
NA,few,TRBV29-1,TRBJ2-1,TGCAGCGTGCAAACCTACAATGAGCAGTTCTTC,CSVQTYNEQFF
NA,many,TRBV18,TRBJ2-7,TGTGCCAGCCCGACTCTTAGCTCCTACGAGCAGTACTTC,CASPTLSSYEQYF
TRBD2,many,TRBV12-3/TRBV12-4,TRBJ2-7,TGTGCCAGCAGTCCTGGGGGGGTAGGCGAGCAGTACTTC,CASSPGGVGEQYF
TRBD1,many,TRBV7-2,TRBJ1-6,TGTGCCAGCAGCGCGAGCAGGGGGGCCAACGGTTCACCCCTCCACTTT,CASSASRGANGSPLHF
TRBD2,many,TRBV11-2,TRBJ2-3,TGTGCCAGCAGCTTAGTACGGACTAGCGGGATCACAGATACGCAGTATTTT,CASSLVRTSGITDTQYF
TRBD2,many,TRBV3-1,TRBJ2-1,TGTGCCAGCAGCCAGGCCGTAGCGGGGGGGCTTTATGAGCAGTTCTTC,CASSQAVAGGLYEQFF
NA,NA,TRBV20-1,TRBJ2-7,TGCAGTGCTAGAGTCCCCGAGGGGTCCATCTCTGGGGCACCCTACGAGCAGTACTTC,CSARVPEGSISGAPYEQYF
TRBD2,many,TRBV10-2,TRBJ2-5,TGCGCCAGCAGTGACCTGACTAGCGGGGGGGCCCAAGAGACCCAGTACTTC,CASSDLTSGGAQETQYF
TRBD2,many,TRBV20-1,TRBJ2-1,TGCAGTGCTAGATCCTGGCGTACTAGCGGGGGCAATGAGCAGTTCTTC,CSARSWRTSGGNEQFF
NA,many,TRBV10-2,TRBJ2-7,TGCGCCAGCAGATTGGCGGCTGGCAGAAGCTCCTACGAGCAGTACTTC,CASRLAAGRSSYEQYF
NA,many,TRBV7-9,TRBJ1-1,TGTGCCAGCAGCTTAGCAGGGGCGACCACTGAAGCTTTCTTT,CASSLAGATTEAFF
NA,few,TRBV11-2,TRBJ2-7,TGTGCCAGCAGCTTAGTGGTCCTAGACTACGAGCAGTACTTC,CASSLVVLDYEQYF
TRBD1,few,TRBV27,TRBJ2-2,TGTGCCAGCAGTGATACAGGGGACAACACCGGGGAGCTGTTTTTT,CASSDTGDNTGELFF
NA,many,TRBV5-8,TRBJ2-2,TGTGCCAGCAGCTACCGACAGGCGAACACCGGGGAGCTGTTTTTT,CASSYRQANTGELFF
NA,many,TRBV23-1,TRBJ2-7,TGCGCCAGCAGTCAAGGCCCAGACTGTTTTGTCTCCTACGAGCAGTACTTC,CASSQGPDCFVSYEQYF
NA,medium-sized,TRBV5-1,TRBJ2-1,TGCGCCAGCCACCCATGGAGGGAGCGAATTTATGAGCAGTTCTTC,CASHPWRERIYEQFF
NA,many,TRBV2,TRBJ2-1,TGTGCCAGCAGTGAATTTGGAGCCTACAATGAGCAGTTCTTC,CASSEFGAYNEQFF
NA,NA,TRBV11-2,TRBJ2-5,TGTGCCAGCAGCTTAGGGTACCAAGAGACCCAGTACTTC,CASSLGYQETQYF
NA,few,TRBV7-2,TRBJ1-2,TGTGCCAGCAGCTTAGAGCCAGGAGAAAATGGCTACACCTTC,CASSLEPGENGYTF
TRBD1,few,TRBV12-3/TRBV12-4,TRBJ1-6,TGTGCCAGCAGTTTCATAGGGGGCGGTTCACCCCTCCACTTT,CASSFIGGGSPLHF
NA,NA,TRBV3-1,TRBJ1-6,TGTGCCAGCAGCCAAGCGGGGCAGCGCGCCAATTCACCCCTCCACTTT,CASSQAGQRANSPLHF
NA,many,TRBV6-2/TRBV6-3,TRBJ2-7,TGTGCCAGCAGTTACAGTTTCTGGGCAGTTTGGGTGTACGAGCAGTACTTC,CASSYSFWAVWVYEQYF
TRBD1,many,TRBV20-1,TRBJ1-1,TGCAGTGCTGCCCCAACAGGGGAGGGAACTGAAGCTTTCTTT,CSAAPTGEGTEAFF
NA,NA,TRBV6-6,TRBJ2-2,TGTGCCAGCACATTAACTACCGGGGAGCTGTTTTTT,CASTLTTGELFF
TRBD1,many,TRBV7-2,TRBJ1-1,TGTGCCAGCAGCTCTCACAGGGGGGTGGGCACTGAAGCTTTCTTT,CASSSHRGVGTEAFF
NA,many,TRBV29-1,TRBJ1-1,TGCAGCGTTGAGAGGCAAGACACTGAAGCTTTCTTT,CSVERQDTEAFF
TRBD1,many,TRBV5-1,TRBJ1-2,TGCGCCAGCAGCCCTGGGACAGGGTATGGCTACACCTTC,CASSPGTGYGYTF
NA,many,TRBV3-1,TRBJ1-2,TGTGCCAGCAGCGCCCGAGCAGGGAATGGCTACACCTTC,CASSARAGNGYTF
NA,few,TRBV7-9,TRBJ2-3,TGTGCCAGCAGACGAGGTACAGATACGCAGTATTTT,CASRRGTDTQYF
NA,NA,TRBV3-1,TRBJ2-1,TGTGCCAGCAGCCAAGGCCCCCTGGAGGCAAATGAGCAGTTCTTC,CASSQGPLEANEQFF
NA,few,TRBV7-2,TRBJ1-6,TGTGCCAGCAGCTTGGGGAGTTATAATTCACCCCTCCACTTT,CASSLGSYNSPLHF